This entry describes one T cell receptor (beta chain). The clone's antigen remains unknown. The record has no base qualities; no much larger clone is one base away. The sample originates from a study of cytomegalovirus exposure and HLA in healthy donors (TCRdb year 2017). As for the study more broadly: An earlier analysis of approximately 590 of the donors reported 250 to 300 Gb of sequence data and 117 million unique TCR beta sequences from approximately 180 million T cells. Both class I and class II loci were covered by HLA typing, at four-digit resolution. The study was designed to test whether signatures of past pathogen exposure could be identified by cataloging public T cell receptors. Every discovery cohort repertoire had been produced on one sequencing platform. Using immunosequencing, the study profiled T cell repertoires from fewer than 700 subjects and related those repertoires to cytomegalovirus serostatus. Across under 500 genotyped donors of the cohort, an average of roughly 200,000 unique TCR beta nucleotide sequences per donor were sequenced, and 15% to 20% of those sequences were non-productive. A later genetic analysis used genome-wide SNP genotypes for about 65% of the 666 donors, treating that subset as a discovery cohort. In an earlier analysis of about 590 of the donors, high-throughput TCR beta sequencing was used to judge whether each TCR beta V gene segment behaved as functional or pseudogenic. The later analysis used no new phenotypic data to find candidate immune exposures, relying instead on TCR beta sequences and their occurrence across donors. Of the roughly 400 genotyped donors, over 80% were placed in the genetic ancestry cluster associated with self-reported Caucasian donors. An early release covering more than 500 HLA-typed donors comprised approximately 290 gigabases of sequencing data and some 79 million unique TCR sequences. A separate validation cohort of 100 to 150 different subjects was used in addition to the roughly 640-subject first cohort. High-throughput TCR immunosequencing, statistical association of individual TCRs with disease status, and machine learning were combined to predict cytomegalovirus infection status. A handful of DR-DQ haplotypes were handled as single units for association and clustering because linkage in the cohort was strong. The number of donors typed differed by locus, with 629-630 for A, B, C, DRB1 and DQB1, roughly 520 for DQA1, 600 to 610 for DPA1, and over 400 for DPB1. To study patterns of TCR occurrence, a later analysis re-analyzed previously published TCR beta repertoires from several hundred donors and added high-resolution HLA genotyping. Donor age, sex, ethnicity and CMV serostatus were compiled together with the repertoire data.

The cohort comprised 710 or so healthy bone marrow donors. All cohort members were sampled while nominally healthy, although unrecorded immune exposures were likely present. Of the approximately 610 cohort members, roughly 300 had positive CMV serostatus and 350 to 450 had negative CMV serostatus, and CMV serostatus was not recorded for the donor. A peripheral blood sample was collected from each donor, and TCR beta sequencing was performed on peripheral blood mononuclear cells. The Qiagen DNeasy Blood Extraction Kit was used to extract genomic DNA from the blood cell samples. General conclusions and limits of the study: This cohort had only TCR beta chains sequenced, and the lack of alpha or paired-chain data limited which features could be detected. Across donors, most TCR sequences were observed very rarely, whereas some public TCRs were present in many individuals. The classifier was reported to diagnose cytomegalovirus status with high specificity and sensitivity in both the original and validation cohorts. Correlated functional status among segregating V segments might be attributable to linkage disequilibrium, but an unknown experimental factor could not be ruled out. In vitro tests confirmed that a few of the cytomegalovirus-associated TCR beta chains recognize cytomegalovirus antigens. An earlier analysis of approximately 540 of the donors showed that most TCR beta V segments appeared in productive rearrangements either about 87% or about 30% of the time, which broadly matched IMGT annotations. In the study, some 160 TCR beta chains were listed as associated with cytomegalovirus. The presence/absence analyses assumed that sequencing depth was roughly uniform across donors, and that assumption may not be true. Specific HLA alleles were associated with roughly 17,000 TCR beta sequences at a false discovery rate of 0.05 in a later analysis. A later analysis reported that several top co-occurrence clusters appeared linked to parvovirus B19, influenza, CMV and Epstein-Barr virus. According to a later analysis, most CMV-associated TCR beta chains appeared to be HLA-restricted, and the HLA associations seemed to be driven largely by CMV exposure. HLA typing was unavailable for some donors at each locus, so association tests used only the typed subset. The earlier analysis of almost 600 of the donors excluded some 15 rarely observed V segments, including chromosome 9 orphons, because counts were too low. A further reported finding was that TCR beta sequences accurately predicted the HLA-A and HLA-B alleles for most subjects in the first cohort. It was suggested by the authors that the approach could potentially be generalized to other disease states and immunological phenotypes. In a later analysis, TCR association rates were found to vary across HLA loci, with the most associated TCRs seen for DRB1 alleles and the fewest for HLA-C alleles. Some IMGT-functional V segments, including TRBV6-2 and TRBV6-3, could not be told apart with the 87-base-pair reads, so those segments were excluded. A later analysis found that HLA-associated TCR beta chains were more clonally expanded and had lower generation probabilities than equally common non-associated chains. Assigning TCR associations to individual alleles was difficult when HLA alleles, especially DR and DQ, strongly co-occurred. A group of highly shared sequence variants was considered likely to be a technical artifact of the sequencing pipeline. An association between a missense DCLRE1C variant and V-gene and J-gene trimming of TCR beta chains was found in a later genetic analysis and replicated in an independent cohort. According to a later genetic analysis, donors in an Asian-associated ancestry cluster had fewer N-insertions in productive TCRs than the approximately 630-donor mean. For the cohort, immune exposure information was limited to CMV serostatus.

The library relied on the immunoSEQ multiplex PCR assay. For the multiplex PCR, a mixture combining 60 forward primers for TCR Vbeta segments and 13 reverse primers for TCR Jbeta segments was used. The CDR3 region of rearranged TCR beta genes was amplified from genomic DNA with a multiplex PCR assay. On the Illumina HiSeq System, the amplified TCR beta libraries were sequenced as 87-base-pair reads. The source study handled its data this way. Across the 600 to 700 repertoires, a later analysis counted tens of millions of unique TCR beta chains, approximately 12 million of which were shared by at least two donors. To remove PCR and sequencing errors, raw reads were error-corrected and collapsed into unique sequences using a nearest-neighbor algorithm that merged closely related sequences. V, D and J gene segments were assigned by aligning CDR3 sequences to IMGT reference sequences. For a sequence to be retained, at least a six-nucleotide match to both a V gene segment and a J gene segment was required. A rearrangement counted as productive if the CDR3 had no stop codons and remained in frame with V and J, and every other rearrangement counted as non-productive. CDR3 was defined by IMGT convention, running from the second conserved V-encoded cysteine to the conserved J-encoded phenylalanine. The earlier analysis of about 620 of the donors excluded sequences that lacked an unambiguous match to a single V gene segment. In an earlier analysis of several hundred of the donors, V segments were called functional above 56.7% productive rearrangements and were called segregating when the between-donor standard deviation exceeded 5%. To diagnose cytomegalovirus status from the catalog of TCR beta chain sequences, a statistical classification framework was built. A later analysis assigned V and J genes by comparing TCR nucleotide sequences with IMGT/GENE-DB human TR gene sequences. A later analysis assigned CDR3 sequences and most-parsimonious VDJ recombination scenarios with the TCRdist pipeline. In a later analysis, each TCR beta chain was defined by its CDR3 amino acid sequence together with its V-gene family, and reads without a unique V-gene family were excluded. In a later analysis, several hundred highly shared, low-generation-probability nucleotide sequences were removed to address suspected cross-contamination and a sequencing artifact. A later analysis calculated a clonal expansion index for each public chain from normalized within-repertoire ranks of inferred template counts. In a later analysis, generation probabilities were computed with a VDJ recombination model fitted to out-of-frame rearrangements, and the resulting probabilities were checked against IGoR. Hypergeometric tests were used in a later analysis to score TCR-TCR, TCR-HLA and TCR-CMV co-occurrence, with a repertoire-size bias correction applied to the TCR pairs. A later analysis estimated false discovery rates by permuting HLA or CMV assignments 20 times. In a later analysis, co-occurring TCRs were grouped using DBSCAN, with TCRdist sequence similarity added in when clustering inside HLA-allele-positive subsets. Co-occurrence clustering excluded repertoires with fewer than 30,000 or more than 120,000 public chains, plus five with anomalous nucleotide sharing. What TCRdb holds here is the immuneACCESS table cut down to in-frame rearrangements. Part of the clones is not present; checked against another copy, under half of the missing clones reflect an unresolved V gene, and the others are unexplained. That table supplies the V and J calls and clone size; D and trimming were determined from the DNA. Counted in this sample were about 130,000 clones; about three quarters of them appeared once. About 0.94% of the sample comes from the top ten.

Trimming accounts for 10 bases at V and 2 bases at J, while the number of junction bases matched to no gene is 4. Looking up the germline V gene (reference sequence) yields CDR1 LNHDA and CDR2 SQIVND. The CDR3 numbers 14 residues from cysteine through phenylalanine. The CDR3 DNA has 42 bases and is translated from base 1. The sample was PBMCs. Recombination linked TRBV19 to TRBJ2-6, with TRBD1 matching 8 junction bases. This receptor was obtained from a human donor in good health. The DNA sequence is as follows: TGTGCCACCCTACAGGGGGCTGGGGCCAACGTCCTGACTTTC. This yields the protein CATLQGAGANVLTF.